Each of the 28 T cell receptor beta chains below was sequenced from the same sample in a study of blood T cell repertoires in COVID-19. TCRdb's table, derived via immunoSEQ multiplex PCR, lists solely in-frame clones and lacks some. The sample includes 150,000 to 200,000 clones, roughly 90% of them seen just once. Specimen: peripheral blood. These receptors all come from a man in his sixties with active or convalescent COVID-19.

The V call is TRBV12-5, the J call TRBJ1-4, with 7 bases aligning to TRBD1. The V gene's germline CDR1 is LGHNT and CDR2 FRNRAP. CDR3 length equals 16 residues. V shed 3 bases and J 4 bases; nucleotides not matched to a gene: 8. The CDR3 region is CASGFIIRGFNEKLFF. CDR3 nucleotide sequence: TGTGCTAGTGGTTTCATCATCAGGGGGTTTAATGAAAAACTGTTTTTT.

This clone was detected only once. This sequence joins TRBV5-1 and TRBJ2-1; 7 nucleotides match TRBD1. J gave up 0 bases and V 4 bases, and 4 bases lay outside the gene matches. Germline assignment: CDR1 SGHRS and CDR2 YFSETQ. This CDR3 contains 15 residues. This CDR3 is CASSAGTASYNEQFF. In DNA form, the CDR3 reads TGCGCCAGCAGCGCCGGGACAGCCTCCTACAATGAGCAGTTCTTC.

CDR3 bases: TGTGCCAGTAGTCCATGGGGACGACAGGGTCGCAATGAGCAGTTCTTC. Protein sequence: CASSPWGRQGRNEQFF. J is TRBJ2-1 and V is TRBV19; 7 bases match TRBD1. Unmatched junction bases numbered 13, after V lost 5 bases and J lost 6 bases. The germline CDR1 and CDR2 sequences are LNHDA and SQIVND (reference sequence). The CDR3 totals 16 residues.

The chain uses TRBV27 and TRBJ2-7; TRBD1 matches at 8 bases. Germline V CDR1 and CDR2: MNHEY, SMNVEV (reference sequence). Trimming cost V 4 bases and J 3 bases; bases outside gene matches: 8. The CDR3 has 15 residues. The CDR3 coding sequence is TGTGCCAGCAGTTCCTCCGGACAGGGAGGCTACGAGCAGTACTTC. This translates into CASSSSGQGGYEQYF.

A note on this clone: Different DNA sequences within this sample yield the same CDR3. The DNA of the CDR3 is TGTGCCAGCAGCTTGACAGGGAACTATGGCTACACCTTC. Encoded protein: CASSLTGNYGYTF. This chain uses TRBV12-3 or TRBV12-4 with TRBJ1-2; 7 nucleotides align to TRBD1. Trimming took 6 bases from V and 2 from J; bases not matched to a gene: 3. The CDR3 has 13 amino acids.

The chain combines TRBV10-2 with TRBJ2-5; TRBD1 matches at 8 bases. J gave up 5 bases and V 6 bases, and 5 bases lay outside the gene matches. The CDR3 has 13 amino acids. Germline CDR1 reads WSHSY; CDR2 reads SAAADI. CDR3 in DNA: TGCGCCAGCAGCATACAGGGGGTTGAGACCCAGTACTTC. It specifies CASSIQGVETQYF.

V is TRBV5-6 and J is TRBJ1-2, with 9 bases identical to TRBD1. CDR1 is SGHDT and CDR2 is YYEEEE in the germline V gene. This CDR3 contains 16 residues. The V segment lost 3 bases and the J segment 2 bases; nucleotides outside the gene matches: 8. CDR3: CASSSTGTGLNYGYTF. The CDR3 DNA sequence: TGTGCCAGCAGCTCTACCGGGACAGGGCTCAACTATGGCTACACCTTC.

This clone was detected a few times. The chain recombines TRBV5-1 with TRBJ1-6; TRBD1 might be the D (6 bases). V dropped 4 bases and J dropped 8 bases, with 13 bases sitting between them. The germline V gene encodes CDR1 SGHRS and CDR2 YFSETQ. The CDR3 has 14 amino acids. The CDR3 region is CASSIGQSHSPLHF. The CDR3 DNA reads as TGCGCCAGCAGCATAGGACAGTCCCATTCACCCCTCCACTTT.

The rearrangement uses TRBV5-1 and TRBJ2-2; TRBD2 might be the D (5 bases). The V gene lost 2 bases and the J gene lost 10 bases, with 15 bases spanning the gap. The length of the CDR3 is 14 residues. Germline loops: CDR1 SGHRS, CDR2 YFSETQ. As DNA, the CDR3 is TGCGCCAGCAGCTTAACTAGTCGTGAACCGGAGCTGTTTTTT. Amino acids: CASSLTSREPELFF. The variable domain in full, completed from reference TRBV5-1 and TRBJ2-2, reads KAGVTQTPRYLIKTRGQQVTLSCSPISGHRSVSWYQQTPGQGLQFLFEYFSETQRNKGNFPGRFSGRQFSNSRSEMNVSTLELGDSALYLCASSLTSREPELFFGEGSRLTVL.

The rearrangement links TRBV7-8 to TRBJ1-5; 7 nucleotides match TRBD1. The J segment lost 2 bases and the V segment lost 3 bases, leaving 10 bases of the junction unmatched. The germline V gene encodes CDR1 SGHVS and CDR2 FQNEAQ. The CDR3 covers 17 residues. The CDR3 is CASSFNRGFRGNQPQHF. The CDR3 DNA reads as TGTGCCAGCAGCTTTAACAGGGGTTTCCGAGGCAATCAGCCCCAGCATTTT. Combining the CDR3 with reference TRBV7-8 and TRBJ1-5 gives the whole variable domain GAGVSQSPRYKVAKRGQDVALRCDPISGHVSLFWYQQALGQGPEFLTYFQNEAQLDKSGLPSDRFFAERPEGSVSTLKIQRTQQEDSAVYLCASSFNRGFRGNQPQHFGDGTRLSIL.

The chain joins TRBV2 to TRBJ1-6; 7 bases fit TRBD1. The CDR3 is 13 amino acids. Germline V gene lookup returns CDR1 SNHLY and CDR2 FYNNEI. Trimming at V came to 5 bases and at J to 7 bases, leaving 2 bases not matched to a gene. The CDR3 sequence: CASSQTGNSPLHF. The CDR3 coding sequence is TGTGCCAGCAGTCAGACAGGGAATTCACCCCTCCACTTT.

Details on this clone: Other nucleotide sequences from this sample produce the same CDR3. The V call is TRBV5-1, the J call TRBJ1-3, with 10 bases matching TRBD1. CDR3 length equals 14 residues. CDR1 and CDR2 from the germline V gene are SGHRS and YFSETQ. Trimming cost V 4 bases and J 4 bases; bases outside gene matches: 2. In DNA form, the CDR3 reads TGCGCCAGCAGCGAGGGACAGGGGGGAAACACCATATATTTT. Translation gives CASSEGQGGNTIYF. The full variable domain, rest sourced from reference TRBV5-1 and TRBJ1-3, is KAGVTQTPRYLIKTRGQQVTLSCSPISGHRSVSWYQQTPGQGLQFLFEYFSETQRNKGNFPGRFSGRQFSNSRSEMNVSTLELGDSALYLCASSEGQGGNTIYFGEGSWLTVV.

J is TRBJ2-3 and V is TRBV5-8, with 12 bases matching TRBD2. The germline CDR1 and CDR2 sequences are SGHTS and YDEGEE. The CDR3 totals 17 residues. V gave up 4 bases and J gave up 4 bases; unmatched junction bases: 10. The CDR3 loop reads CASSPGTSGYQSDTQYF. CDR3 sequence (DNA): TGTGCCAGCAGCCCAGGGACTAGCGGGTACCAGTCAGATACGCAGTATTTT.

The CDR3 region has the DNA TGTGCCAGCAGGGAACGACAGGGGGGATGGGGTCAGCCCCAGCATTTT. It is translated as CASRERQGGWGQPQHF. The rearrangement joins TRBV6-1 to TRBJ1-5, with 9 bases that match TRBD1. Trimming removed 6 bases from V and 6 bases from J; junction bases left unmatched: 12. CDR1 is MNHNS and CDR2 is SASEGT in the germline V gene. The CDR3 sequence is 16 residues long.

The chain links TRBV6-5 to TRBJ1-5, with 9 bases identical to TRBD1. The trim removed 5 bases at V and 7 bases at J, leaving 9 bases unmatched. The V gene's germline CDR1 is MNHEY and CDR2 SVGAGI. The CDR3 length is 15 residues. CDR3 in DNA: TGTGCCAGCAGTCCGGACAGGGGCGAGAGGCAGCCCCAGCATTTT. It translates to CASSPDRGERQPQHF.

The genes are TRBV4-2 and TRBJ2-1, with 9 bases fitting TRBD2. This CDR3 comprises 15 residues. The J segment lost 5 bases and the V segment lost 4 bases, leaving 6 bases of the junction unmatched. Germline V lookup: CDR1 LGHNA, CDR2 YNFKEQ. DNA of the CDR3: TGTGCCAGCAGCCCCGGGGCTAGCGGGGACAATGAGCAGTTCTTC. Its protein product is CASSPGASGDNEQFF.

This chain links TRBV10-3 with TRBJ2-1, with TRBD2 matching over 10 bases. The V gene's germline CDR1 is ENHRY and CDR2 SYGVKD. V shed 6 bases, J shed 5 bases, and the junction held 4 bases outside the gene matches. CDR3 size: 14 residues. The CDR3 DNA is TGTGCCATCAGGCCTGGACTAGCGGACAATGAGCAGTTCTTC. This encodes CAIRPGLADNEQFF.

This sequence joins TRBV12-5 and TRBJ1-5; D perhaps matches TRBD1 (6 bases). The V end was cut by 0 bases, the J end by 0 bases, with 12 bases between. The CDR3 is 17 amino acids. CDR1 and CDR2 (germline): LGHNT, FRNRAP. CDR3: CASGLVLGHPSNQPQHF. CDR3 DNA sequence: TGTGCTAGTGGTTTGGTACTGGGACACCCTAGCAATCAGCCCCAGCATTTT. The complete variable domain, with remaining parts taken from reference TRBV12-5 and TRBJ1-5, reads DARVTQTPRHKVTEMGQEVTMRCQPILGHNTVFWYRQTMMQGLELLAYFRNRAPLDDSGMPKDRFSAEMPDATLATLKIQPSEPRDSAVYFCASGLVLGHPSNQPQHFGDGTRLSIL.

V usage is TRBV6-6 and J usage is TRBJ2-1, with D unclear. Trimming stripped 6 bases from V and 0 bases from J, with 12 bases between. Germline V gives CDR1 MNHNY, CDR2 SVGAGI (reference sequence). CDR3 length equals 15 residues. CDR3 sequence reads: CASSLAESSYNEQFF. CDR3 DNA: TGTGCCAGCAGCCTGGCCGAAAGCTCCTACAATGAGCAGTTCTTC.

This chain connects TRBV27 to TRBJ2-3, with D perhaps TRBD1 (5 bases). The CDR3 has 14 amino acids. V was shortened by 7 bases and J by 4 bases, with 15 bases between the two germline ends. CDR1 and CDR2 from the germline V gene are MNHEY and SMNVEV (reference sequence). The CDR3 coding sequence is TGTGCCAGCAAGTTTCAGGGTAGGCCAGATACGCAGTATTTT. This gives the protein CASKFQGRPDTQYF.

The chain combines TRBV21-1 with TRBJ2-5; the DNA was not used to check the table's D call, TRBD2. TRBV21-1 is an annotated pseudogene. CDR3 size: 16 residues. CDR3 residues: CASSRKLAGKQETQYF. CDR3 nucleotides: TGTGCCAGCAGCAGGAAACTAGCGGGGAAACAAGAGACCCAGTACTTC.

The V and J genes are TRBV25-1 and TRBJ1-1, with a weak D call TRBD1 (6 bases). CDR3 size: 13 residues. Germline V CDR1 and CDR2: MGHDK, SYGVNS. V was cut by 7 bases and J by 4 bases, with 13 bases left in between. The CDR3 sequence: CASTFRGGTEAFF. For the CDR3, the DNA is TGTGCCAGCACCTTCAGGGGCGGCACTGAAGCTTTCTTT.

V usage is TRBV19 and J usage is TRBJ1-2; 8 bases are a match to TRBD1. Trimming at V came to 10 bases and at J to 6 bases, leaving 7 bases not matched to a gene. This CDR3 contains 12 residues. CDR1 and CDR2 from the germline V gene are LNHDA and SQIVND (reference sequence). CDR3 residues: CATPDRVHGYTF. The CDR3 DNA is TGTGCCACTCCGGACAGGGTACATGGCTACACCTTC.

The rearrangement joins TRBV6-2 or TRBV6-3 to TRBJ2-3, with 7 bases that match TRBD2. This CDR3 is 14 amino acids long. V was clipped by 0 bases and J by 5 bases; unmatched bases: 2. Germline CDR1 MNHEY, CDR2 SVGEGT. The CDR3 region is CASSYSAGEDTQYF. The DNA for the CDR3 is TGTGCCAGCAGTTACTCCGCGGGAGAAGATACGCAGTATTTT.

To note about this clone: Other DNA variants within this sample encode the same CDR3. The rearrangement joins TRBV6-5 to TRBJ1-1, with D maybe TRBD1 (5 bases). The V and J ends lost 5 bases and 0 bases respectively, with 10 bases between them. CDR1 and CDR2 (germline): MNHEY, SVGAGI. There are 14 residues in the CDR3. Here the CDR3 reads CASSKQGMNTEAFF. CDR3 nucleotide sequence: TGTGCCAGCAGTAAGCAGGGAATGAACACTGAAGCTTTCTTT.

The J gene is TRBJ2-4, the V gene TRBV10-2; 12 positions agree with TRBD2. Germline CDR1 is WSHSY and CDR2 is SAAADI. The CDR3 consists of 15 residues. J lost 4 bases, V lost 6 bases, and 4 bases had no gene match. The CDR3 loop is CASSGTSGLKNIQYF. The CDR3 nucleotides read TGCGCCAGCAGCGGGACTAGCGGGCTTAAAAACATTCAGTACTTC.

This chain's CDR3 is CASSLWTGPNTEAFF. CDR3 coding DNA: TGTGCCAGCAGTTTATGGACAGGCCCGAACACTGAAGCTTTCTTT. The chain couples TRBV7-8 to TRBJ1-1, with 7 bases lining up with TRBD1. Germline V lookup: CDR1 SGHVS, CDR2 FQNEAQ. The CDR3 extends over 15 amino acids. Trimming removed 6 bases from V and 1 base from J; junction bases left unmatched: 8.

This chain links TRBV7-9 with TRBJ1-2, with 11 positions matching TRBD1. Per the germline V gene, CDR1 is SEHNR and CDR2 is FQNEAQ (reference sequence). Unmatched junction bases numbered 9, after V lost 4 bases and J lost 5 bases. This CDR3 is 16 amino acids long. The chain's CDR3 is CASSWAGTGGVYGYTF. CDR3 coding DNA: TGTGCCAGCAGCTGGGCCGGGACAGGGGGAGTTTATGGCTACACCTTC. Based on the CDR3 plus reference TRBV7-9 and TRBJ1-2, the full variable domain is DTGVSQNPRHKITKRGQNVTFRCDPISEHNRLYWYRQTLGQGPEFLTYFQNEAQLEKSRLLSDRFSAERPKGSFSTLEIQRTEQGDSAMYLCASSWAGTGGVYGYTFGSGTRLTVV.